A single sample gave rise to the 20 T cell receptor beta chains below, sequenced in a study of T cell changes during pregnancy in multiple sclerosis (dated by TCRdb to between 2019 and 2020). The library was built by means of the immunoSEQ multiplex PCR assay. TCRdb took this table from immuneACCESS and kept in-frame rearrangements with V and J called. Such tables lack part of the clones; where checked against another copy, unresolved V genes explain under half of the gap, and the rest is unexplained. In this sample the table shows around 48,000 clones, around 92% of which occur a single time. Of the sample, approximately 0.91% falls within the top ten clones. Sequenced here: CD4+ T cells from peripheral blood mononuclear cells, sampled in the second trimester of pregnancy. These receptors all stem from a female donor in good health, enrolled as a control in a pregnancy study.

The chain couples TRBV29-1 to TRBJ1-1; D might be TRBD1 (6 bases). The CDR3 is made up of 12 amino acids. V lost 5 bases and J 4 bases, leaving 11 bases between the germline ends. Germline lookup yields CDR1 SQVTM and CDR2 ANQGSEA. CDR3 DNA: TGCAGCGTTATGAAGGGGGTCACTGAAGCTTTCTTT. Encoded protein: CSVMKGVTEAFF.

This chain uses TRBV7-8 with TRBJ2-7, with 11 bases lining up with TRBD2. The length of the CDR3 is 19 residues. CDR1 SGHVS and CDR2 FQNEAQ come from the germline V gene. Trimming at V came to 0 bases and at J to 0 bases, leaving 10 bases not matched to a gene. CDR3 in amino acids: CASSLAGLAGLILSYEQYF. In nucleotides, the CDR3 is TGTGCCAGCAGCTTAGCCGGACTAGCGGGCCTTATCCTCTCCTACGAGCAGTACTTC. The full variable domain, its missing parts supplied by reference TRBV7-8 and TRBJ2-7, is GAGVSQSPRYKVAKRGQDVALRCDPISGHVSLFWYQQALGQGPEFLTYFQNEAQLDKSGLPSDRFFAERPEGSVSTLKIQRTQQEDSAVYLCASSLAGLAGLILSYEQYFGPGTRLTVT.

This clone was picked up one time. This chain connects TRBV25-1 to TRBJ2-7; maybe TRBD1 (5 bases). V lost 1 base and J lost 0, with 10 bases in between. Germline assignment: CDR1 MGHDK and CDR2 SYGVNS. This CDR3 is built from 15 residues. CDR3: CASSESQGSSYEQYF. CDR3 nucleotide sequence: TGTGCCAGCAGTGAATCCCAGGGAAGCTCCTACGAGCAGTACTTC.

The chain links TRBV6-6 to TRBJ2-7; 8 bases match TRBD2. Germline loops: CDR1 MNHNY, CDR2 SVGAGI (reference sequence). V lost 4 bases and J lost 1; bases outside the gene matches: 6. The CDR3 consists of 15 residues. In DNA, the CDR3 is TGTGCCAGCAGTTCCAGCGGGAGTTCGTCCTACGAGCAGTACTTC. Residues: CASSSSGSSSYEQYF.

This chain joins TRBV23-1 and TRBJ2-7; a possible D gene is TRBD1 (6 bases). TRBV23-1 is assigned to the ORF class and has an uncertain function. The CDR3 has 14 residues. The V gene lost 2 bases and the J gene lost 2 bases, with 10 bases spanning the gap. CDR3 sequence (DNA): TGCGCCAGCAGTCAAGGTACAGGGACCTACGAGCAGTACTTC. Amino acids: CASSQGTGTYEQYF.

This rearrangement joins TRBV27 to TRBJ2-1; 9 positions agree with TRBD1. The CDR3 extends over 13 amino acids. The germline CDR1 and CDR2 sequences are MNHEY and SMNVEV (reference sequence). V was pared by 6 bases and J by 5 bases, with 2 bases of the junction left unmatched. The CDR3 here is CASRQGANNEQFF. The CDR3 DNA reads TGTGCCAGCAGACAGGGGGCGAACAATGAGCAGTTCTTC.

The CDR3 bases are TGTGCCAGCAGTTCCTGGAGTGGAAACACCATATATTTT. Translation: CASSSWSGNTIYF. V is TRBV27 and J is TRBJ1-3, with unresolved D. V dropped 4 bases and J dropped 3 bases, with 7 bases sitting between them. Germline CDR1 MNHEY, CDR2 SMNVEV (reference sequence). The CDR3 runs to 13 residues.

The rearrangement joins TRBV5-1 to TRBJ2-1; 12 bases align to TRBD2. The CDR3 extends over 17 amino acids. V lost 2 bases to trimming and J lost 0 bases; unmatched junction nucleotides: 3. Germline V gives CDR1 SGHRS, CDR2 YFSETQ. The CDR3 spells CASSFGLAGISYNEQFF. CDR3 nucleotides: TGCGCCAGCAGCTTCGGACTAGCGGGGATCTCCTACAATGAGCAGTTCTTC.

The rearrangement links TRBV4-3 to TRBJ1-2, with TRBD1 identical over 8 bases. Germline V gene data show CDR1 as LGHNA and CDR2 as YSLEER. The CDR3 sequence is 15 residues long. V was pared by 4 bases and J by 7 bases, with 11 bases of the junction left unmatched. CDR3 protein: CASSRVRQGASGYTF. As DNA, the CDR3 is TGCGCCAGCAGCCGGGTTCGGCAGGGGGCCAGTGGCTACACCTTC.

The chain uses TRBV6-5 and TRBJ2-7; 9 bases agree with TRBD1. Germline lookup yields CDR1 MNHEY and CDR2 SVGAGI. With 8 bases clipped from V and 6 bases from J, the junction kept 8 bases outside the gene matches. The CDR3 is made up of 13 amino acids. The CDR3 DNA reads TGTGCCAGCGGACAGGGGCGGGTCTCCGAGCAGTACTTC. Translation: CASGQGRVSEQYF.

V and J are TRBV19 and TRBJ2-3; possible D gene TRBD2, 7 bases. The germline V gene has CDR1 LNHDA and CDR2 SQIVND (reference sequence). V was cut by 5 bases and J by 5 bases, with 17 bases left in between. The CDR3 has 15 amino acids. The CDR3 here is CASSGRGGAVDTQYF. Here the CDR3 DNA reads TGTGCCAGTAGTGGAAGGGGGGGCGCGGTAGATACGCAGTATTTT.

In its sample, this clone was seen a few times. The gene calls are TRBV28 and TRBJ2-7, with 8 bases identical to TRBD2. Losses at the gene ends were 3 bases for V and 6 bases for J; bases not matched to a gene: 1. Germline V lookup: CDR1 MDHEN, CDR2 SYDVKM. The CDR3 has 12 residues. The CDR3: CASSLAGGEQYF. Written as DNA, the CDR3 is TGTGCCAGCAGTTTGGCGGGAGGCGAGCAGTACTTC.

J is TRBJ2-3 and V is TRBV5-1, with D maybe TRBD2 (6 bases). With 4 bases removed from V and 1 base from J, the gap between germline ends came to 16 bases. The CDR3 spans 16 residues. CDR1 is SGHRS and CDR2 is YFSETQ in the germline V gene. CDR3 in DNA: TGCGCCAGCAGCACCAGCGGAGGGAGCGGCACAGATACGCAGTATTTT. Its translation: CASSTSGGSGTDTQYF.

This sequence joins TRBV30 and TRBJ2-7; 9 nucleotides align to TRBD2. The CDR3 loop spans 14 amino acids. CDR1 is GTSNPN and CDR2 is SVGIG in the germline V gene (reference sequence). V lost 0 bases and J lost 4; bases outside the gene matches: 4. The CDR3 DNA reads TGTGCCTGGAGTGTAACCGCGGGAGGGTACGAGCAGTACTTC. Amino acid sequence: CAWSVTAGGYEQYF.

This chain joins TRBV28 and TRBJ1-5; D is unresolved. V was clipped by 6 bases and J by 2 bases, with 11 bases between them. Germline CDR1 is MDHEN and CDR2 is SYDVKM. The length of the CDR3 is 14 residues. This CDR3 is CASSSRGGNQPQHF. The CDR3 region has the DNA TGTGCCAGCAGCTCCCGGGGAGGCAATCAGCCCCAGCATTTT.

Here the CDR3 reads CASSPKVRGETQYF. In DNA form, the CDR3 reads TGTGCCAGCTCACCAAAGGTTAGGGGAGAGACCCAGTACTTC. This chain links TRBV18 with TRBJ2-5, with D possibly matching TRBD1 (5 bases). CDR1 KGHSH and CDR2 LQKENI come from the germline V gene. The CDR3 runs to 14 residues. V was clipped by 2 bases and J by 4 bases, with 11 bases between them.

V usage is TRBV13 and J usage is TRBJ1-2, with 9 bases lining up with TRBD1. V lost 6 bases, J lost 2 bases, and 7 bases stayed unmatched. Per germline, CDR1 PRHDT and CDR2 FYEKMQ (reference sequence). The CDR3 spans 15 residues. CDR3 sequence: CASRPKGQGNYGYTF. The DNA for the CDR3 is TGTGCCAGCAGACCAAAGGGACAGGGCAACTATGGCTACACCTTC. Full variable domain (outside the CDR3, taken from reference TRBV13 and TRBJ1-2): AAGVIQSPRHLIKEKRETATLKCYPIPRHDTVYWYQQGPGQDPQFLISFYEKMQSDKGSIPDRFSAQQFSDYHSELNMSSLELGDSALYFCASRPKGQGNYGYTFGSGTRLTVV.

This rearrangement joins TRBV2 to TRBJ1-5; TRBD1 matches at 7 bases. V was pared by 7 bases and J by 6 bases, with 9 bases of the junction left unmatched. Per germline, CDR1 SNHLY and CDR2 FYNNEI. The CDR3 spans 14 residues. Here the CDR3 reads CASTSQGRLQPQHF. In DNA, the CDR3 is TGTGCCAGCACCTCACAGGGGCGGCTTCAGCCCCAGCATTTT.

The gene calls are TRBV2 and TRBJ1-2, with TRBD1 as a possible D gene (6 bases). Germline-derived CDR1 and CDR2 are SNHLY and FYNNEI. The CDR3 is made up of 13 amino acids. Trimming removed 7 bases from V and 5 bases from J, with 14 bases in between. The CDR3 DNA reads TGTGCCAGCAACTTTCAGGGACAATATGGCTACACCTTC. This codes for CASNFQGQYGYTF.

V and J are TRBV2 and TRBJ2-2; perhaps TRBD1 as D (6 bases). V was clipped by 6 bases and J by 7 bases, with 9 bases between them. Germline V gene data show CDR1 as SNHLY and CDR2 as FYNNEI. This CDR3 has 12 amino acids. The CDR3 reads CASRRGSGELFF. The CDR3 DNA sequence: TGTGCCAGCAGGAGGGGGAGCGGGGAGCTGTTTTTT.